One T cell receptor (beta chain) is described in this entry. No cognate antigen has been identified for it. The library was made by the immunoSEQ multiplex PCR assay. For the multiplex PCR, a mixture combining 60 forward primers for TCR Vbeta segments and 13 reverse primers for TCR Jbeta segments was used. The CDR3 region of rearranged TCR beta genes was amplified from genomic DNA by a multiplex PCR assay. The Illumina HiSeq System was used to sequence the amplified TCR beta libraries as 87-base-pair reads. Per the authors' processing: In a later analysis, around 80 million unique TCR beta chains were counted across the 500 to 850 repertoires, and about 9.9 million of these chains were shared by at least two donors. Raw reads were error-corrected and collapsed into unique sequences by a nearest-neighbor algorithm in which closely related sequences were merged to remove PCR and sequencing errors. CDR3 sequences were aligned to IMGT reference sequences to assign V, D and J gene segments. For a sequence to be retained, a match of at least six nucleotides was required to both a V gene segment and a J gene segment. Rearrangements were called productive when the CDR3 lacked stop codons and stayed in frame with V and J; all others were non-productive. Following IMGT convention, CDR3 was defined as the stretch from the second conserved V-encoded cysteine to the conserved J-encoded phenylalanine. Sequences without an unambiguous match to a single V gene segment were excluded from the earlier analysis of about 630 of the donors. In an earlier analysis of several hundred of the donors, V segments were called functional above 56.7% productive rearrangements and were called segregating when the between-donor standard deviation exceeded 5%. To diagnose cytomegalovirus status from the catalog of TCR beta chain sequences, a statistical classification framework was built. In a later analysis, V and J genes were assigned by comparing TCR nucleotide sequences against IMGT/GENE-DB human TR gene sequences. In a later analysis, CDR3 sequences and most-parsimonious VDJ recombination scenarios were assigned using the TCRdist pipeline. A later analysis defined each TCR beta chain by its CDR3 amino acid sequence plus V-gene family, and excluded reads lacking a unique V-gene family. To address suspected cross-contamination and a sequencing artifact, a later analysis removed a few hundred highly shared, low-generation-probability nucleotide sequences. A later analysis calculated a clonal expansion index for each public chain from normalized within-repertoire ranks of inferred template counts. Generation probabilities in a later analysis came from a VDJ recombination model fitted to out-of-frame rearrangements, and those results were checked against IGoR. Hypergeometric tests were used in a later analysis to score TCR-TCR, TCR-HLA and TCR-CMV co-occurrence, with a repertoire-size bias correction applied to the TCR pairs. A later analysis estimated false discovery rates by permuting HLA or CMV assignments 20 times. In a later analysis, co-occurring TCRs were grouped using DBSCAN, with TCRdist sequence similarity added in when clustering inside HLA-allele-positive subsets. Repertoires with fewer than 30,000 or more than 120,000 public chains were left out of co-occurrence clustering, as were a few repertoires with anomalous nucleotide sharing. TCRdb retrieved this table from immuneACCESS and kept in-frame rearrangements only. Not all clones are present; in checked studies, unresolved V genes account for under half, and no reason is known for the remainder. For V, J and clone size, that table is used; D and trimming come from the DNA. This sample's table carries 150,000 to 200,000 clones. 0.74% of the sample is in the top ten clones.

The cohort comprised some 730 healthy bone marrow donors. At the time of sampling, every cohort member was nominally healthy, though immune exposures that went unrecorded were likely present. The donor was CMV seronegative and was included in the group of 352 seronegative cohort members. Each donor provided a peripheral blood sample, and peripheral blood mononuclear cells were used for TCR beta sequencing. The Qiagen DNeasy Blood Extraction Kit was used to extract genomic DNA from the blood cell samples. The trim is 5 bases for V and 0 bases for J, with a gap of 13 bases between the germline ends. Counted from cysteine to phenylalanine, this CDR3 has 15 amino acids. The DNA shown is the 45-base CDR3, in frame from base 1. The germline V gene (reference sequence) gives CDR1 as SEHNR and CDR2 as FQNEAQ. The data stem from a study of cytomegalovirus exposure and HLA in healthy donors (dated by TCRdb to about 2017). Describing the broader study: An earlier analysis of fewer than 750 of the donors reported about 260 Gb of sequence data and around 120 million unique TCR beta sequences obtained from about 170 million T cells. An early release that covered 500 to 800 HLA-typed donors contained about 300 gigabases of sequencing data and tens of millions of unique TCR sequences. The genetic ancestry cluster associated with self-reported Caucasian donors included 81% of the approximately 400 genotyped donors. The study was designed to test whether signatures of past pathogen exposure could be identified by cataloging public T cell receptors. The study used immunosequencing to profile the T cell repertoires of several hundred subjects and linked those repertoires to cytomegalovirus serostatus. Along with the approximately 700-subject first cohort, a separate validation cohort of over a hundred different subjects was used. The study combined high-throughput TCR immunosequencing, statistical association of individual TCRs with disease status, and machine learning to predict cytomegalovirus infection status. In a later analysis, previously published TCR beta repertoires from hundreds of donors were re-analyzed and high-resolution HLA genotyping was added so that TCR occurrence patterns could be studied. In the later analysis, no new phenotypic data were used to find candidate immune exposures; instead, reliance was placed on TCR beta sequences and their occurrence across donors. An earlier analysis of around 540 of the donors applied high-throughput TCR beta sequencing to assess whether each TCR beta V gene segment acted as functional or pseudogenic. Donor age, sex, ethnicity and CMV serostatus were collected together with the repertoire data. In a later genetic analysis, genome-wide SNP genotypes for about 60% of the 666 donors were used, and that subset was treated as a discovery cohort. Every discovery cohort repertoire had been produced on one sequencing platform. HLA typing included class I and class II loci at four-digit resolution. The number of donors typed differed by locus, with about 629-630 for A, B, C, DRB1 and DQB1, about 500 for DQA1, 600 to 610 for DPA1, and around 460 for DPB1. Because of strong linkage in the cohort, five DR-DQ haplotypes were treated as single units for association and clustering. Among a few hundred genotyped donors of the cohort, an average of around 240,000 unique TCR beta nucleotide sequences were sequenced per donor, roughly 20% of them non-productive.

Broad study findings and their caveats: Some IMGT-functional V segments, including TRBV6-2 and TRBV6-3, could not be distinguished by the 87-base-pair reads and were therefore excluded. Correlated functional status among segregating V segments might reflect linkage disequilibrium, but an unknown experimental factor could not be ruled out. Most CMV-associated TCR beta chains appeared to be HLA-restricted in a later analysis, and the HLA associations seemed to be driven largely by CMV exposure. In a later analysis, HLA-associated TCR beta chains were found to be more clonally expanded and to have lower generation probabilities than equally common non-associated chains. A further reported finding was that TCR beta sequences accurately predicted the HLA-A and HLA-B alleles for most subjects in the first cohort. In this cohort, only TCR beta chains were sequenced, and detectable features were limited by the absence of alpha or paired-chain data. Because some donors lacked HLA typing at each locus, the association tests relied only on the typed subset. According to the authors, the approach could potentially be generalized to other disease states and immunological phenotypes. In a later analysis, around 17,000 TCR beta sequences were associated with specific HLA alleles at a false discovery rate of 0.05. A later genetic analysis associated a missense DCLRE1C variant with V-gene and J-gene trimming of TCR beta chains, and an independent cohort replicated the association. The classifier was reported to diagnose cytomegalovirus status with high specificity and sensitivity in both the original and validation cohorts. According to a later genetic analysis, donors in an Asian-associated ancestry cluster had fewer N-insertions in productive TCRs than the roughly 670-donor mean. The study listed 164 TCR beta chains as associated with cytomegalovirus. Because counts were too low, some 17 rarely observed V segments, including chromosome 9 orphons, were left out of the earlier analysis of 587 of the donors. The presence/absence analyses assumed that sequencing depth was roughly uniform across donors, and that assumption may not be true. Strong co-occurrence of HLA alleles, especially DR and DQ, made assigning TCR associations to individual alleles difficult. The only immune exposure information available for the cohort was CMV serostatus. A later analysis reported that several top co-occurrence clusters appeared linked to parvovirus B19, influenza, CMV and Epstein-Barr virus. The sequencing pipeline was judged likely to have produced a cluster of highly shared sequence variants as a technical artifact. While some public TCRs were present in many individuals, most TCR sequences turned up only very rarely across donors. Broadly in line with IMGT annotations, most TCR beta V segments showed up in productive rearrangements about 87% or about 30% of the time in an earlier analysis of around 600 of the donors. A later analysis found that TCR association rates varied across HLA loci, with DRB1 alleles showing the most associated TCRs and HLA-C alleles the fewest. A few of the identified cytomegalovirus-associated TCR beta chains were confirmed in vitro to be specific for cytomegalovirus antigens.

Sequencing was carried out using PBMCs. The chain employs TRBV7-9 and TRBJ1-1, with the D gene not clear enough to name. The source is a boy younger than 18 in good health and CMV-seronegative. The CDR3 amino acid sequence is: CASSAQVHLNTEAFF. The sequence in DNA is TGTGCCAGCAGCGCGCAGGTACACCTGAACACTGAAGCTTTCTTT.